The source of this T cell receptor beta chain is a study of blood T cell repertoires in COVID-19. At the level of the study: Sample material is recorded as cDNA or gDNA derived from T cells, B-cell-depleted T cells, or PBMCs.

Data came from immunoSEQ multiplex PCR; TCRdb stores just in-frame clones and leaves some out. The sample shows 250,000 to 400,000 clones, about 90% of them seen only once. V was cut by 4 bases and J by 2 bases, with 9 bases left in between. The CDR3 spans 14 residues. The germline V gene has CDR1 MNHEY and CDR2 SVGAGI. J is TRBJ1-3 and V is TRBV6-5; possibly TRBD1 for D (6 bases). Sequencing was done on a sample of peripheral blood. The receptor comes from a woman in her 30s with COVID-19, enrolled during active disease. The CDR3, as DNA: TGTGCCAGCAGTTTACAGGGAGCTGGAAACACCATATATTTT. Its protein product is CASSLQGAGNTIYF.